This T cell receptor beta chain was obtained from a study of cytomegalovirus exposure and HLA in healthy donors. General study findings and limits: High specificity and sensitivity for cytomegalovirus status were reported for the classifier. Many donors shared some public TCRs, even though most TCR sequences were rare. The study recorded about 150 TCR beta chains that were cytomegalovirus-associated.

Regarding this clone: Its specificity is unknown.

Sequencing was performed with immunoSEQ multiplex PCR; in TCRdb, only in-frame clones are kept and a portion is missing. This sample carries about 160,000 clones, about 88% of them seen once, and the ten largest clones take around 2.4%. This TCR was sampled from a woman under 30 in good health and CMV-seronegative. Sequenced: PBMCs.

In DNA form, the CDR3 reads TGTGCCAGCAGCCCGGCTGGGGACTACTACGAGCAGTACTTC. This translates into CASSPAGDYYEQYF. V usage is TRBV6-1 and J usage is TRBJ2-7; 7 positions match TRBD2. J gave up 3 bases and V 6 bases, and 8 bases lay outside the gene matches. CDR1 MNHNS and CDR2 SASEGT come from the germline V gene. This CDR3 is built from 14 residues.